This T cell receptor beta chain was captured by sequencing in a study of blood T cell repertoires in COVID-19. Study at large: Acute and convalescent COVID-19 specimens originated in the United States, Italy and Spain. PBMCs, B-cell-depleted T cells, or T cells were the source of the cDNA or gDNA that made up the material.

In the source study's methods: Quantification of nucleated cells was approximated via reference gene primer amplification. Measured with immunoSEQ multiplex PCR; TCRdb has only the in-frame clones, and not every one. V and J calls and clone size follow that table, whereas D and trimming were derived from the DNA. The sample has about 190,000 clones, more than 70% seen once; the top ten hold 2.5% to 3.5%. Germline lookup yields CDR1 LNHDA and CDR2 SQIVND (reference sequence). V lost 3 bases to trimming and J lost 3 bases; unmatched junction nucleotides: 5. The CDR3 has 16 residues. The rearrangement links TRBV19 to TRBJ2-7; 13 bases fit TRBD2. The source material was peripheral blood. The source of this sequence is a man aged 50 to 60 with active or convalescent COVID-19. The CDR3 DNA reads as TGTGCCAGTAGTATGGGGTGGACTAGCGGGGGCTACGAGCAGTACTTC. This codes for CASSMGWTSGGYEQYF.